This record concerns one T cell receptor beta chain sequence. Its antigen is not identified. CDR1 is SGHRS and CDR2 is YFSETQ in the germline V gene. CDR3 length equals 13 residues. The V segment lost 2 bases and the J segment 7 bases; nucleotides outside the gene matches: 5. In the PCR, 60 Vbeta and 13 Jbeta primers were used. TCRdb's table, derived via immunoSEQ multiplex PCR, lists solely in-frame clones and lacks some. The sample records just over 150,000 clones, about three quarters being singletons. The donors, nominally healthy at sampling, likely had unrecorded immune exposures. The data belong to a study of cytomegalovirus exposure and HLA in healthy donors. Study-wide findings and caveats: Most of the TCR beta V segments (in an earlier analysis) were productive either about 90% or about 30% of the time. Later on, an analysis found that several of the most significant clusters appeared to be linked to common viral pathogens, which included parvovirus B19. The HLA-A and HLA-B alleles of most subjects were reportedly predicted accurately from TCR beta sequences.

This sequence originates from a woman aged 35 to 49 in good health and CMV-seronegative. The sample consisted of PBMCs. The V gene is TRBV5-1, the J gene TRBJ1-2, with TRBD1 matching 7 bases. CDR3 nucleotides: TGCGCCAGCAGCTTACCAGGGGGTGGTGGCTACACCTTC. Its protein product is CASSLPGGGGYTF.